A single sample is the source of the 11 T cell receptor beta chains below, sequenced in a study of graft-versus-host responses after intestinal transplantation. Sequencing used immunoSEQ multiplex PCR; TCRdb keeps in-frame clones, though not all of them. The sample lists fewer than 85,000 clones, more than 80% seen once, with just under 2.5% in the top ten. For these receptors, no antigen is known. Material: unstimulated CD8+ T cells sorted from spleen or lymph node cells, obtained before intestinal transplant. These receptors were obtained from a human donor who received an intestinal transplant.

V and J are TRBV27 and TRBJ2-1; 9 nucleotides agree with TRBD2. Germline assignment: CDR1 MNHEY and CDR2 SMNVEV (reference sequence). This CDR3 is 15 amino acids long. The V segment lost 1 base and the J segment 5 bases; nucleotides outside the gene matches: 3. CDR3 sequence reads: CASSLFAGGNNEQFF. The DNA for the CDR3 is TGTGCCAGCAGTTTATTTGCGGGGGGGAACAATGAGCAGTTCTTC.

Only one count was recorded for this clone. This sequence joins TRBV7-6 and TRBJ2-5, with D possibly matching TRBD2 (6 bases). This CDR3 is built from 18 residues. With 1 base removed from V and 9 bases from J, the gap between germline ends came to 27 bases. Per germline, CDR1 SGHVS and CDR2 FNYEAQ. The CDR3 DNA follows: TGTGCCAGCAGCTTAGGGGACTTTCCTAGCGCCTTGGCCAGGGCCCAGTACTTC. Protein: CASSLGDFPSALARAQYF.

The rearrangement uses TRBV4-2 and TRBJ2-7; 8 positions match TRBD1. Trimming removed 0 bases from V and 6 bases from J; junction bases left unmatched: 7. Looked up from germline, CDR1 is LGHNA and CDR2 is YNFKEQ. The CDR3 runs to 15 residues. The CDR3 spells CASSQEGQAAAEQYF. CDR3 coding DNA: TGTGCCAGCAGCCAAGAGGGACAGGCGGCGGCCGAGCAGTACTTC.

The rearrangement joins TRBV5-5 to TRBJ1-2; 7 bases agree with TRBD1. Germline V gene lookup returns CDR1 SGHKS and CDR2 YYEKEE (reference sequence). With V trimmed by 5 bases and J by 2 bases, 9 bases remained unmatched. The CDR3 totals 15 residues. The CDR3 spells CASRYTDRRNYGYTF. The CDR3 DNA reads TGTGCCAGCAGATACACGGACAGGAGAAACTATGGCTACACCTTC.

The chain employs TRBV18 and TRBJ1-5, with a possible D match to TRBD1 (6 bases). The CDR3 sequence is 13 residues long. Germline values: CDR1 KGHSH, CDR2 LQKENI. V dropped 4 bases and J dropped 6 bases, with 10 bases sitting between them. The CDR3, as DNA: TGTGCCAGCTCACGAGGGGGGGGTCAGCCCCAGCATTTT. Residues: CASSRGGGQPQHF.

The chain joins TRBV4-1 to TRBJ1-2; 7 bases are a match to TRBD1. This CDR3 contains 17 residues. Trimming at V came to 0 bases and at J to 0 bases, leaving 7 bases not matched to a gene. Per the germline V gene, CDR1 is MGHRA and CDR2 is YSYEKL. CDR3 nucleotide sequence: TGCGCCAGCAGCCAAGATTACAGGGGAGAGGCTAACTATGGCTACACCTTC. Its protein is CASSQDYRGEANYGYTF.

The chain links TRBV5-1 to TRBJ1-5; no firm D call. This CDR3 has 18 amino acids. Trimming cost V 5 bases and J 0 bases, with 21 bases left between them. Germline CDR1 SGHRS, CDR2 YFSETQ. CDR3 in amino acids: CASSPDLVRRASNQPQHF. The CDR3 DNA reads TGCGCCAGCAGTCCGGATCTAGTCAGGAGGGCTAGCAATCAGCCCCAGCATTTT.

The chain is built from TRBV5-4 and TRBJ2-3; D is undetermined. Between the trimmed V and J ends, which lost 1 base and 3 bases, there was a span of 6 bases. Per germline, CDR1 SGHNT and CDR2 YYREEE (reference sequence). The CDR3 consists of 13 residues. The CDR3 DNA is TGTGCCAGCAGCTTGATGGCTACAGATACGCAGTATTTT. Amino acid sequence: CASSLMATDTQYF.

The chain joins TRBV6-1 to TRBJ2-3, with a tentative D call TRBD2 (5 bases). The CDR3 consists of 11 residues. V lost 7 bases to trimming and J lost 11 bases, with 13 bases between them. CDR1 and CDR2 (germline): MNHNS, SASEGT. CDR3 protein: CASNWVGKQYF. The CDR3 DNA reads TGTGCCAGCAACTGGGTCGGGAAGCAGTATTTT.

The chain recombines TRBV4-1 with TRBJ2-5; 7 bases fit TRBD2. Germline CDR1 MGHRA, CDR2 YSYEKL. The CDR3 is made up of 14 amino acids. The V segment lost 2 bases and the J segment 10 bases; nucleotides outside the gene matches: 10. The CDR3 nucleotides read TGCGCCAGCAGCCAATGGCCCGGGCGGGAGTACCAGTACTTC. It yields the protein CASSQWPGREYQYF.

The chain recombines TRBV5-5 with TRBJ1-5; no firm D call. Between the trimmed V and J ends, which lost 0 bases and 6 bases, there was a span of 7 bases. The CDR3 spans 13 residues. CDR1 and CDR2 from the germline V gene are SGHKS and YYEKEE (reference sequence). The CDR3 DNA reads TGTGCCAGCAGCTTGGTGATCGGTCAGCCCCAGCATTTT. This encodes CASSLVIGQPQHF.